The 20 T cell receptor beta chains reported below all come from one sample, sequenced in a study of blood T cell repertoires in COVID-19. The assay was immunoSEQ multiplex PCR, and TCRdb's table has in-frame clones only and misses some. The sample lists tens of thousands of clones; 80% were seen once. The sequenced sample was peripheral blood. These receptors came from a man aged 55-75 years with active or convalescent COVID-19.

The CDR3: CASSLGLAKAGELFF. The CDR3 DNA follows: TGTGCCAGCAGCTTGGGACTAGCGAAGGCCGGGGAGCTGTTTTTT. The chain combines TRBV7-9 with TRBJ2-2, with TRBD2 matching over 10 bases. Losses at the gene ends were 3 bases for V and 6 bases for J; bases not matched to a gene: 4. The CDR3 extends over 15 amino acids. CDR1 and CDR2 from the germline V gene are SEHNR and FQNEAQ (reference sequence).

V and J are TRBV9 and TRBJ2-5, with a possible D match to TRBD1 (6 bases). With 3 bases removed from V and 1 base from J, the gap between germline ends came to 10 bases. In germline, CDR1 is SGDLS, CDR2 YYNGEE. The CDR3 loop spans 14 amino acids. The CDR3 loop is CASSGQGFQETQYF. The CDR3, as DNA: TGTGCCAGCAGCGGGCAGGGGTTCCAAGAGACCCAGTACTTC.

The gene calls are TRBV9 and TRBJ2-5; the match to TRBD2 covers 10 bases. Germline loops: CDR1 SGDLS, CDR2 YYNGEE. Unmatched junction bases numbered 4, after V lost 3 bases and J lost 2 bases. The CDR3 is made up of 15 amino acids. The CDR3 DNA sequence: TGTGCCAGCAGCGGGGGAGCGGGGGGGCAAGAGACCCAGTACTTC. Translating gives CASSGGAGGQETQYF. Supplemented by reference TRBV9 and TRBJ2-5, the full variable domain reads DSGVTQTPKHLITATGQRVTLRCSPRSGDLSVYWYQQSLDQGLQFLIQYYNGEERAKGNILERFSAQQFPDLHSELNLSSLELGDSALYFCASSGGAGGQETQYFGPGTRLLVL.

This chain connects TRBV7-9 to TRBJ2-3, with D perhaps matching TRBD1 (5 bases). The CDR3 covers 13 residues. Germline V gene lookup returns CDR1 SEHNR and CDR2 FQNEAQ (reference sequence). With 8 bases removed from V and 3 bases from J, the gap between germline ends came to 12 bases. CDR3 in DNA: TGTGCCAGCCCAGAAGGGGTAACAGATACGCAGTATTTT. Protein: CASPEGVTDTQYF.

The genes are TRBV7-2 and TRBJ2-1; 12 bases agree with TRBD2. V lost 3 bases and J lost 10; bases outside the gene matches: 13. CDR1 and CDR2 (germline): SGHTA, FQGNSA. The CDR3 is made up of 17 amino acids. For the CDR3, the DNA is TGTGCCAGCAGCTTCCAAGGACTAGCGGGGACCCCCCGCGAGCAGTTCTTC. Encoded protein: CASSFQGLAGTPREQFF.

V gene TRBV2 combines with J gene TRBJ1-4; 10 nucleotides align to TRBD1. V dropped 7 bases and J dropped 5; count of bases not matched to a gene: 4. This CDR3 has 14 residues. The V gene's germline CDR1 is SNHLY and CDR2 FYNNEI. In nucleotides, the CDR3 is TGTGCCAGCAATCTGGACAGGGGGAATGAAAAACTGTTTTTT. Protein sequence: CASNLDRGNEKLFF.

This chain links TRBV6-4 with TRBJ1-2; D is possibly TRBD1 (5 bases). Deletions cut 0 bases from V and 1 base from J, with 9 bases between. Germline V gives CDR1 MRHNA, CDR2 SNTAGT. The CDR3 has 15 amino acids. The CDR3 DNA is TGTGCCAGCAGTGACTCCGACAGCCTTAACTATGGCTACACCTTC. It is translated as CASSDSDSLNYGYTF.

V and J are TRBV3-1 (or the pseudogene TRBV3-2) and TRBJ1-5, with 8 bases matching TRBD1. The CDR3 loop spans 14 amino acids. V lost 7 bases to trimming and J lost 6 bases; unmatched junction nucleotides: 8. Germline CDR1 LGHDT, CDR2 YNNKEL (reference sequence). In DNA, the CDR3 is TGTGCCAGCAAACAGACAGGGGACGGTCAGCCCCAGCATTTT. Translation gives CASKQTGDGQPQHF.

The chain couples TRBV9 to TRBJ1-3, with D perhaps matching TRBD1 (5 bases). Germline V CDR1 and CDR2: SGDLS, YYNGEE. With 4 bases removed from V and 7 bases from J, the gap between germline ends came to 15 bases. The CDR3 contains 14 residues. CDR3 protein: CASSPLGEVNTIYF. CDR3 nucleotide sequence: TGTGCCAGCAGCCCCTTAGGGGAAGTGAACACCATATATTTT.

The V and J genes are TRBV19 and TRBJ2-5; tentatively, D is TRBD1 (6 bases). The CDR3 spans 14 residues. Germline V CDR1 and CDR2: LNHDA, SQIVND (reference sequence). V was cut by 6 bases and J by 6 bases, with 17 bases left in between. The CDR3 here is CASRTTKGVKTQYF. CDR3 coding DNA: TGTGCCAGTAGGACGACGAAGGGGGTAAAGACCCAGTACTTC.

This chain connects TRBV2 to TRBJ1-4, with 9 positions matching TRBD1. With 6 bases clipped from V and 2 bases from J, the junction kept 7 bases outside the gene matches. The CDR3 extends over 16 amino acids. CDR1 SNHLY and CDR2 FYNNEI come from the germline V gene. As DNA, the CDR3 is TGTGCCAGCAGGCGGGACAGGGCCGGGACTAATGAAAAACTGTTTTTT. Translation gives CASRRDRAGTNEKLFF.

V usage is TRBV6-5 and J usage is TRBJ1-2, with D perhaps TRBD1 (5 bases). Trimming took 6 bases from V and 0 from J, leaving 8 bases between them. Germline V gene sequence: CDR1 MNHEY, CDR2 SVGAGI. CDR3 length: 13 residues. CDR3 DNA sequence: TGTGCCAGCAGACAGGCACCTAACTATGGCTACACCTTC. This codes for CASRQAPNYGYTF.

In DNA form, the CDR3 reads TGCGCCAGCAGCTTGGCCATGGCAGGGGATTATGGCTACACCTTC. This encodes CASSLAMAGDYGYTF. The chain is built from TRBV5-1 and TRBJ1-2, with D perhaps TRBD1 (6 bases). Germline CDR1 SGHRS, CDR2 YFSETQ. This CDR3 is 15 amino acids long. V gave up 0 bases and J gave up 5 bases, with 14 bases separating them.

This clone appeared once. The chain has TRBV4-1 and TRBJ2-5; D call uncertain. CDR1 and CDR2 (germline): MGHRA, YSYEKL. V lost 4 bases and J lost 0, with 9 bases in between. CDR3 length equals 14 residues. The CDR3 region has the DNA TGCGCCAGCAGCCGAGAACAGTACCAAGAGACCCAGTACTTC. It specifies CASSREQYQETQYF.

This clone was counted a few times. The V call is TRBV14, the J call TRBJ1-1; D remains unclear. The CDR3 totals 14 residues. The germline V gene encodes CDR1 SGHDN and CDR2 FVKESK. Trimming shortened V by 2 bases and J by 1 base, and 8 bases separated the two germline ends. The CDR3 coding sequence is TGTGCCAGCAGCCAAAATACGGGGAACACTGAAGCTTTCTTT. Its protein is CASSQNTGNTEAFF.

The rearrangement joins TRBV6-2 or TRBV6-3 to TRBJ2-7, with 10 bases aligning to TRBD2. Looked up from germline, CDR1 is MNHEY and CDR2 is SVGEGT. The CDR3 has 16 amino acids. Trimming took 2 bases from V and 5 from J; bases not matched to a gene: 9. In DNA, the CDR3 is TGTGCCAGCAGTTACACACTAGCGGGGATCGACCACGAGCAGTACTTC. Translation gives CASSYTLAGIDHEQYF.

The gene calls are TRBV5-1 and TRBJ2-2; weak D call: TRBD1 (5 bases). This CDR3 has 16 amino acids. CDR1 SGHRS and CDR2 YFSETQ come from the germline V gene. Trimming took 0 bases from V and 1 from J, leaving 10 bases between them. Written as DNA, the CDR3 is TGCGCCAGCAGCTTGGATAATACAGGGAACACCGGGGAGCTGTTTTTT. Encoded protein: CASSLDNTGNTGELFF.

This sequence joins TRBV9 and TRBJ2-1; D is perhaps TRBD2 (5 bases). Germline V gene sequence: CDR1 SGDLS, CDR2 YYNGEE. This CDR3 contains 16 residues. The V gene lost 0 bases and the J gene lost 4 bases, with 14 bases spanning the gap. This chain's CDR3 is CASSVADGVGYNEQFF. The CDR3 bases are TGTGCCAGCAGCGTAGCTGACGGGGTGGGTTACAATGAGCAGTTCTTC.

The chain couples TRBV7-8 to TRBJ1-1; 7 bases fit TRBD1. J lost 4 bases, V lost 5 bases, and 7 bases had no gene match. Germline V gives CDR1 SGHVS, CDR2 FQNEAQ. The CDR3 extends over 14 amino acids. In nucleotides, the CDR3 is TGTGCCAGCAGCAGGGGGCCGCGAGGCACTGAAGCTTTCTTT. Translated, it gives CASSRGPRGTEAFF.

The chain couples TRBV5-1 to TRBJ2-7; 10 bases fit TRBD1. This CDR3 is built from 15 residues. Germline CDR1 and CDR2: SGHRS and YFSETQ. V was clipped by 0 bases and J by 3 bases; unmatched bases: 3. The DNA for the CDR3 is TGCGCCAGCAGCTTGGGGGACAGGGGTTTCTACGAGCAGTACTTC. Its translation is CASSLGDRGFYEQYF.